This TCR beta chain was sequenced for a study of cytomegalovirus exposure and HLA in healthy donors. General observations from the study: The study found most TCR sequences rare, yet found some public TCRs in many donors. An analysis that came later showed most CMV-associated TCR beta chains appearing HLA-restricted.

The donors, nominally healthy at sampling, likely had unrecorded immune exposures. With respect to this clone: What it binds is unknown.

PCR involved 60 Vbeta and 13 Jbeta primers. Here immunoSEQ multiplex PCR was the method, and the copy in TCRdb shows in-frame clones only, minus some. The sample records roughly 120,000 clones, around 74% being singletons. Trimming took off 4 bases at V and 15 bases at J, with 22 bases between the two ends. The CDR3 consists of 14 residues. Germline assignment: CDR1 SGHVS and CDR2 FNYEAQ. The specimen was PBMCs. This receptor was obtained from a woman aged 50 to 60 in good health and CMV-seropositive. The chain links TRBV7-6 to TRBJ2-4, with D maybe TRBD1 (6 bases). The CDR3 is CASSSSSTGNPWYF. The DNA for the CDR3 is TGTGCCAGCAGCTCCTCTTCGACAGGAAACCCGTGGTACTTC.